The entry that follows covers one TCR beta chain sequence. The antigen it recognizes is unknown. One base away there is no much larger clone; base qualities are not given. Based on the germline V gene, the CDR1 and CDR2 sequences are MNHNS and SASEGT. V ends up 3 bases short and J 4 bases short, with an unmatched junction base count of 7. Measured from the cysteine to the phenylalanine, the CDR3 is 15 residues long. Only CDR3 DNA is held: 45 bases, read in frame from base 1. Using the deep immunoSEQ assay, TCR CDR3 regions were amplified from genomic DNA by multiplex PCR. For each cell subset, the extracted genomic DNA was distributed evenly across all wells of several immunoSEQ 96-well plates, and each plate served as one replicate. For sorted subsets, around 0.2 ug of genomic DNA, equivalent to roughly 33,000 T cell genomes, went into each replicate PCR. Purified libraries were quantified with a Qubit 3.0 fluorometer, sized on a Bioanalyzer 2100, and re-quantified with the KAPA Library Quantification kit. Every immunoSEQ 96-well plate was sequenced on a separate single-read 150-cycle Illumina NextSeq 550 flow cell. The paper's processing steps were these. The immunoSEQ output contained only junctional sequences without quality scores, so filtering could not match that applied to full-length reads. Sequences were annotated with PyIR, a Python wrapper for IgBLAST v1.9, and V/J genes and CDR3 were assigned using IMGT germline references. Any read was removed if the V/J assignment was weak (E-value above 1e-6), the CDR3 was missing, or the read contained stop codons, out-of-frame junctions, or ambiguous translated residues. A V3J clonotype was defined by an identical inferred V gene, J gene, and CDR3 amino acid sequence. The percentage overlap between two repertoires was calculated by dividing the number of shared unique clonotypes by the size of the smaller repertoire. Three approaches were used to assess repertoire richness: RTK rarefaction, the Chao1 estimator, and Recon v2.1 estimates of unobserved clonotypes. Generation probabilities were computed with OLGA for all TCRbeta clonotypes obtained by the gDNA method from a few donors. Held by TCRdb, this immuneACCESS table contains in-frame sequences only and omits some clones. Under half of the omission traces to an unresolved V gene where checked; the cause of the rest is unknown. The V and J calls and clone size come from that table; D and trimming were worked out from the DNA. The sample includes some 2,000,000 clones, with around 95% observed a single time. The ten largest clones capture over 0.1% of the sample.

This sample was taken from a study of shared clonotypes between healthy human individuals (dated by TCRdb to 2018 to 2020). Regarding the study in general: The cohort comprised a couple of women and a few men aged 18 to 49 years. Per donor, three plates each were used for CD4 naive and CD4 memory, two for CD8 naive, and one for CD8 memory. The study deeply sequenced blood TCR repertoires of roughly five healthy adults to estimate repertoire size and the extent of clonotype sharing between individuals. To increase sequencing depth and limit assay-specific biases, different laboratories used diverse techniques to prepare libraries and sequence TCR repertoires. Per donor, leukapheresis produced somewhere between about 0.9 and 9.5 billion PBMCs. Points the paper makes about the study in general: Sampling was restricted to blood, and TCR repertoires in tissues likely differ from the TCR repertoires found in blood. Based on pairwise subsampling, the degree of clonotype sharing among donors was expected to be affected by sequencing depth. Naive subsets generally had larger estimated clonotype richness than memory subsets did. Even with the large sequencing depth, rarefaction of the sorted-subset datasets indicated that sequencing was incomplete. Sharing across a handful of donors was observed for approximately 5% of naive CD4, 3% to 4% of naive CD8, over 2% of memory CD4, and roughly 0.4% of memory CD8 clonotypes. Because the study included only a small number of donors, the genetic and exposure-history diversity represented was limited. Compared with non-shared clonotypes, the clonotypes found in all four sorted-subset donors had higher generation probabilities.

Healthy HIV-negative adults with no recently reported acute infections or vaccinations were included as donors. Every donor was a Caucasian adult residing in Nashville, Tennessee, USA. CD4+ T cells were enriched by magnetic negative selection; naive cells were then positively selected on CD45RA, and the negative fraction formed the memory subset. Blood was collected by leukapheresis, and PBMCs were isolated by Ficoll-Histopaque density gradient centrifugation and then cryopreserved in liquid nitrogen vapor phase. Analytical flow cytometry was used to check the purity and quantity of each magnetically sorted T cell population. Genomic DNA was isolated from each sorted fraction and quantified by UV absorbance on a Nanodrop 2000c.

The receptor comes from a man between 18 and 35 years old in good health. The chain employs TRBV6-1 and TRBJ2-7; 9 bases in the middle match TRBD2. The sample comprised naive CD4+ T cells sorted from blood. The cell subset or site label of this sample denotes: CD45RA+ positively selected. The CDR3 has the sequence CASSDMTSGKYEQYF. In nucleotide form, the sequence is TGTGCCAGCAGTGACATGACTAGCGGAAAATACGAGCAGTACTTC.